The entry that follows covers one T cell receptor beta chain sequence. The CDR3 totals 14 residues. Germline CDR1 KGHSH, CDR2 LQKENI. V lost 2 bases, J lost 0 bases, and 6 bases lay in between. The sample belongs to a study of blood T cell repertoires in COVID-19. Study as a whole: Whether acute or convalescent, the COVID-19 samples came from the United States, Italy and Spain. PBMCs, B-cell-depleted T cells, or T cells were the source of the cDNA or gDNA that made up the material.

As processed by the authors: It was from reference gene primer amplification that nucleated cell counts were estimated. Profiled with immunoSEQ multiplex PCR; TCRdb holds only in-frame clones, not every one. V, J and clone size reflect that table, while D and trimming were determined from the DNA. Of 110,000 to 150,000 clones listed, roughly 84% are singletons. This TCR was sampled from a human donor in a cohort sampled during active COVID-19. The source material was peripheral blood. The chain employs TRBV18 and TRBJ2-3; no clear D gene. Written as DNA, the CDR3 is TGTGCCAGCTCACCAAGTACTAGCACAGATACGCAGTATTTT. Translation gives CASSPSTSTDTQYF.